This T cell receptor beta chain is drawn from a study of T-cell reconstitution after alpha-beta-depleted transplantation in children. Construction of the TCRbeta library involved unique molecular identifiers. TCRdb independently ran MiXCR on the PCR reads; one entry per CDR3 protein. The repertoire holds nearly 400,000 distinct CDR3 sequences, with 20% as singletons. The CDR3 runs 19 residues. Trimming removed 4 bases from V and 2 bases from J; junction bases left unmatched: 9. CDR1 is MDHEN, CDR2 SYDVKM, per germline. The V and J genes are TRBV28 and TRBJ2-6; 12 bases line up with TRBD1. Sequencing was performed on PBMCs from the stem cell graft donor, taken from the stem cell graft. This TCR was sampled from a human donor who donated a stem cell graft to a child with acute myeloid leukemia. CDR3 nucleotides: TGTGCCAGCAGTTCACTCTACGGGACAGGGGGCGCTGGGGCCAACGTCCTGACTTTC. This encodes CASSSLYGTGGAGANVLTF.